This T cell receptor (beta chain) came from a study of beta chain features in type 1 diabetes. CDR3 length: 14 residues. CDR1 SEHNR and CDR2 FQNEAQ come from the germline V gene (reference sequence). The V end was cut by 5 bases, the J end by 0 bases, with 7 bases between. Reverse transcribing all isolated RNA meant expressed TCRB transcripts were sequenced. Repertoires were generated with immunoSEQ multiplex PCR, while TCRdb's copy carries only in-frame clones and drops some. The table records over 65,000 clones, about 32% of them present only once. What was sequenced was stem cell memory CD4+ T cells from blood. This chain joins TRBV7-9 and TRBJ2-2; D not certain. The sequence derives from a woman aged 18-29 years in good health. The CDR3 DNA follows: TGTGCCAGCAGCCCAGCGACGAACACCGGGGAGCTGTTTTTT. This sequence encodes CASSPATNTGELFF.